This TCR beta chain is drawn from a study of T cell repertoires in cytomegalovirus infection (dated by TCRdb to between 2017 and 2020). General notes on the study: Donor HLA type was relevant to the analysis, because carriage of CMV infection together with the matching HLA type was indicated by public TCR beta signatures. On the study overall, not on this receptor specifically: Cumulative frequency of public TCR beta family members discriminated carriers of CMV infection plus the relevant HLA type in this cohort and an independent approximately 350-donor cohort. The ex vivo response was dominated by HLA-C-restricted CMV-specific TCR beta clonotypes, which also provided the single most frequent clonotype in two of eight donors.

Reads for this sample came from an Illumina HiSeq 1500. TCRdb redid the processing of the public reads, applying fastp at Q25 and MiXCR, and retained in-frame beta chains. Merged by CDR3 protein, the rows form single entries marked with the most common genes and DNA. The sample records a few hundred thousand distinct CDR3 sequences, over 15% of which are singletons. Over 40% of the sample is taken by the ten largest. The CDR3 sequence holds 15 residues, the cysteine and phenylalanine included. CDR3 DNA is the only sequence kept; it has 45 bases, read in frame from the first base. Cut back by 8 bases and 5 bases, the V and J ends lie 21 bases apart. In the germline V gene, CDR1 corresponds to SGHVS and CDR2 to FQNEAQ. This clonotype was counted at least ten times. Its specific antigen is unknown. One base away there is no much larger clone; base qualities are not given.

What was sequenced was CD8+ T cells from PBMCs. The sequence links TRBV7-8 to TRBJ2-5; the D element could tentatively be TRBD1 or TRBD2, as 5 bases agree for each. The receptor was isolated from a human donor in good health (CMV status not recorded). Some clones in this sample may be carry-over from other donors' samples. The CDR3 protein sequence reads: CASGQQPGTVETQYF. The DNA sequence follows: TGTGCCAGCGGCCAACAGCCCGGGACGGTTGAGACCCAGTACTTC. Where the CDR3 stops, the reference TRBV7-8 and TRBJ2-5 genes take over; the full variable domain is GAGVSQSPRYKVAKRGQDVALRCDPISGHVSLFWYQQALGQGPEFLTYFQNEAQLDKSGLPSDRFFAERPEGSVSTLKIQRTQQEDSAVYLCASGQQPGTVETQYFGPGTRLLVL.